This T cell receptor beta chain was observed in a study of T cell changes during pregnancy in multiple sclerosis. CDR3 size: 15 residues. Germline V gives CDR1 SGHTA, CDR2 FQGNSA. V lost 4 bases and J 8 bases, leaving 15 bases between the germline ends. Only in-frame clones appear in the TCRdb table, and some are missing; sequencing was by immunoSEQ multiplex PCR. The sample contains approximately 70,000 clones, 90% to 95% of which appear only once. The TCR was taken from a female donor in good health, enrolled as a control in a pregnancy study. This rearrangement joins TRBV7-2 to TRBJ1-6, with D maybe TRBD1 (5 bases). The sequencing here drew on peripheral blood, taken in the second trimester of pregnancy. The CDR3 loop is CASSSAGGVDSPLHF. The CDR3 nucleotides read TGTGCCAGCAGCTCGGCGGGGGGAGTAGATTCACCCCTCCACTTT.